A single sample is the source of the 28 T cell receptor beta chains below, sequenced in a study of shared clonotypes between healthy human individuals. Data came from immunoSEQ multiplex PCR; TCRdb stores just in-frame clones and leaves some out. Among approximately 2.1 million clones listed, roughly 93% were seen once. The sequenced material came from naive CD4+ T cells from PBMCs. This sample's subset: CD45RA+ positively selected. The receptors stem from a man aged 18 to 29 in good health. Some clones in this sample may be carry-over from other donors' samples.

CDR3 coding DNA: TGTGCCAGCAGTAGGGGGGGTTCAACCTACGAGCAGTACTTC. This gives the protein CASSRGGSTYEQYF. The chain has TRBV6-1 and TRBJ2-7, with TRBD2 as a possible D gene (7 bases). The CDR3 sequence is 14 residues long. V was clipped by 5 bases and J by 2 bases, with 13 bases between them. CDR1 is MNHNS and CDR2 is SASEGT in the germline V gene.

V is TRBV4-1 and J is TRBJ2-1, with D possibly being TRBD1 or TRBD2 (5 bases each). Trimming stripped 4 bases from V and 5 bases from J, with 15 bases between. In germline, CDR1 is MGHRA, CDR2 YSYEKL. The length of the CDR3 is 15 residues. CDR3 in amino acids: CASSPRGGRNNEQFF. The CDR3 DNA reads TGCGCCAGCAGCCCTCGGGGCGGGCGCAACAATGAGCAGTTCTTC.

This clone was counted a single time. V gene TRBV7-7 combines with J gene TRBJ2-5, with D possibly matching TRBD2 (7 bases). The CDR3 totals 16 residues. Trimming removed 4 bases from V and 2 bases from J, with 17 bases in between. Germline-derived CDR1 and CDR2 are SSHAT and FNYEAQ (reference sequence). The CDR3 loop is CASSSRGGEYQETQYF. The CDR3 DNA is TGTGCCAGCAGCTCCAGGGGAGGGGAATATCAAGAGACCCAGTACTTC.

V is TRBV7-9 and J is TRBJ1-1; TRBD1 matches at 8 bases. The V gene end was trimmed by 0 bases and the J gene end by 0 bases; junction bases not matched to a gene: 6. This CDR3 has 17 residues. Germline V gene lookup returns CDR1 SEHNR and CDR2 FQNEAQ (reference sequence). The CDR3 DNA follows: TGTGCCAGCAGCTTAGCGCTGACAGGGGATATGAACACTGAAGCTTTCTTT. The encoded protein is CASSLALTGDMNTEAFF.

The CDR3 sequence: CATSAGLLEAFF. In DNA form, the CDR3 reads TGTGCCACCAGCGCGGGCCTACTGGAAGCTTTCTTT. The chain links TRBV15 to TRBJ1-1; D not certain. The germline V gene encodes CDR1 LNHNV and CDR2 YYDKDF (reference sequence). This CDR3 has 12 amino acids. V was shortened by 5 bases and J by 8 bases, with 12 bases between the two germline ends.

This chain connects TRBV20-1 to TRBJ2-1; TRBD1 agrees at 7 bases. Germline V gene lookup returns CDR1 DFQATT and CDR2 SNEGSKA (reference sequence). This CDR3 spans 10 amino acids. Losses at the gene ends were 7 bases for V and 6 bases for J; bases not matched to a gene: 0. The CDR3 nucleotides read TGCAGTGGACAGGGCAATGAGCAGTTCTTC. This codes for CSGQGNEQFF.

This clone has just one count. This rearrangement joins TRBV5-1 to TRBJ2-5; 8 bases fit TRBD2. Germline CDR1 and CDR2: SGHRS and YFSETQ. The V segment lost 4 bases and the J segment 5 bases; nucleotides outside the gene matches: 13. The length of the CDR3 is 16 residues. The CDR3, as DNA: TGCGCCAGCAGCCTCCCCGGATCGGGAGGGGGGGAGACCCAGTACTTC. Residues: CASSLPGSGGGETQYF.

This clone was observed a single time. The rearrangement joins TRBV6-5 to TRBJ2-6; D uncertain. The CDR3 has 16 residues. V dropped 0 bases and J dropped 2 bases, with 8 bases sitting between them. The V gene's germline CDR1 is MNHEY and CDR2 SVGAGI. Here the CDR3 DNA reads TGTGCCAGCAGTTACTCTCCCGTTGCTGGGGCCAACGTCCTGACTTTC. It specifies CASSYSPVAGANVLTF.

The chain employs TRBV5-1 and TRBJ2-1; TRBD2 agrees at 12 bases. Unmatched junction bases numbered 5, after V lost 4 bases and J lost 0 bases. This CDR3 spans 17 amino acids. From germline, CDR1 is SGHRS and CDR2 YFSETQ. For the CDR3, the DNA is TGCGCCAGCAGCCCAGGACTAGCGGGAATCTCCTACAATGAGCAGTTCTTC. Translating it yields CASSPGLAGISYNEQFF. Combining the CDR3 with reference TRBV5-1 and TRBJ2-1 gives the whole variable domain KAGVTQTPRYLIKTRGQQVTLSCSPISGHRSVSWYQQTPGQGLQFLFEYFSETQRNKGNFPGRFSGRQFSNSRSEMNVSTLELGDSALYLCASSPGLAGISYNEQFFGPGTRLTVL.

The chain uses TRBV27 and TRBJ1-4, with 9 nucleotides matching TRBD1. The CDR3 totals 15 residues. Trimming cost V 2 bases and J 7 bases; bases outside gene matches: 5. Germline CDR1 is MNHEY and CDR2 is SMNVEV (reference sequence). The CDR3 sequence is CASSLTGGLREKLFF. The CDR3 region has the DNA TGTGCCAGCAGTTTAACAGGGGGCTTGCGTGAAAAACTGTTTTTT.

Of note for this clone: This sample also contains other DNA sequences that code for the same CDR3. V usage is TRBV18 and J usage is TRBJ2-7; D may match TRBD1 or TRBD2 (5 bases each). The V gene lost 3 bases and the J gene lost 4 bases, with 10 bases spanning the gap. Germline assignment: CDR1 KGHSH and CDR2 LQKENI. This CDR3 has 13 amino acids. CDR3 DNA sequence: TGTGCCAGCTCACCCGGGACGGGATACGAGCAGTACTTC. It encodes CASSPGTGYEQYF.

The chain is built from TRBV7-9 and TRBJ2-7, with 9 bases fitting TRBD1. CDR1 SEHNR and CDR2 FQNEAQ come from the germline V gene (reference sequence). This CDR3 is 14 amino acids long. Germline trimming cut 5 bases from V and 7 bases from J; bases unmatched to any gene: 9. The CDR3 sequence is CASSVPGTGYEQYF. CDR3 nucleotides: TGTGCCAGCAGCGTACCCGGGACAGGGTATGAGCAGTACTTC.

This chain links TRBV4-1 with TRBJ2-3; 9 bases align to TRBD2. The CDR3 totals 15 residues. The ends lost 4 bases at V and 4 bases at J; junction bases unmatched: 6. From germline, CDR1 is MGHRA and CDR2 YSYEKL. Here the CDR3 reads CASSLAGGPADTQYF. The CDR3 DNA reads as TGCGCCAGCAGCCTTGCGGGAGGGCCGGCAGATACGCAGTATTTT.

This chain joins TRBV29-1 and TRBJ2-7, with no clear D. CDR1 and CDR2 from the germline V gene are SQVTM and ANQGSEA. The CDR3 covers 16 residues. With 5 bases removed from V and 0 bases from J, the gap between germline ends came to 20 bases. The CDR3 sequence is CSVTTIDPRSSYEQYF. CDR3 in DNA: TGCAGCGTTACGACAATCGACCCGAGGAGCTCCTACGAGCAGTACTTC.

A word on this clone: This CDR3 is also generated by other DNA sequences in the sample. The chain uses TRBV18 and TRBJ2-2, with D unresolved. Germline V gives CDR1 KGHSH, CDR2 LQKENI. V lost 6 bases, J lost 1 base, and 6 bases lay in between. CDR3 length: 13 amino acids. CDR3 bases: TGTGCCAGCTCCTCGGTGAACACCGGGGAGCTGTTTTTT. Translating it yields CASSSVNTGELFF.

This chain uses TRBV18 with TRBJ2-7; 11 bases agree with TRBD2. The CDR3 has 16 amino acids. Germline-derived CDR1 and CDR2 are KGHSH and LQKENI. V dropped 6 bases and J dropped 4; count of bases not matched to a gene: 11. CDR3 coding DNA: TGTGCCAGCTCCCGACAGGGCGTAGCGGGAGGGTACGAGCAGTACTTC. This gives the protein CASSRQGVAGGYEQYF. Drawing the rest from reference TRBV18 and TRBJ2-7, the complete variable domain is NAGVMQNPRHLVRRRGQEARLRCSPMKGHSHVYWYRQLPEEGLKFMVYLQKENIIDESGMPKERFSAEFPKEGPSILRIQQVVRGDSAAYFCASSRQGVAGGYEQYFGPGTRLTVT.

The genes are TRBV2 and TRBJ1-1; D gene uncertain. Germline values: CDR1 SNHLY, CDR2 FYNNEI. The CDR3 spans 13 residues. Trimming left V 4 bases short and J 2 bases short, with 8 bases between. In nucleotides, the CDR3 is TGTGCCAGCAGTGTAACTGTAAACACTGAAGCTTTCTTT. It codes for CASSVTVNTEAFF.

The V call is TRBV4-2, the J call TRBJ1-2, with no clear D. V lost 0 bases, J lost 8 bases, and 7 bases lay in between. The germline gives CDR1 LGHNA, CDR2 YNFKEQ. CDR3 length: 12 amino acids. The CDR3 loop is CASSQDSPGYTF. Here the CDR3 DNA reads TGTGCCAGCAGCCAAGATTCTCCCGGCTACACCTTC.

This rearrangement joins TRBV5-1 to TRBJ2-3, with D possibly TRBD2 on 6 matching bases. The CDR3 is made up of 16 amino acids. Germline lookup yields CDR1 SGHRS and CDR2 YFSETQ. V was pared by 2 bases and J by 0 bases, with 13 bases between. Here the CDR3 reads CASSFVAGTSTDTQYF. CDR3 bases: TGCGCCAGCAGCTTCGTGGCGGGGACCAGCACAGATACGCAGTATTTT.

The chain combines TRBV5-4 with TRBJ1-3; the D gene is possibly TRBD1 (6 bases). The CDR3 extends over 16 amino acids. Per the germline V gene, CDR1 is SGHNT and CDR2 is YYREEE (reference sequence). Trimming removed 5 bases at V and 8 bases at J, with 23 bases between. DNA of the CDR3: TGTGCCAGCAGTATTGGACCGACAGTGGAGGGGGACACCATATATTTT. Its translation: CASSIGPTVEGDTIYF.

This CDR3 reads CASRAGQRLDYEQYF. In DNA form, the CDR3 reads TGTGCCAGCAGAGCCGGACAGAGATTAGACTACGAGCAGTACTTC. This chain links TRBV28 with TRBJ2-7, with D possibly TRBD1 on 6 matching bases. Per the germline V gene, CDR1 is MDHEN and CDR2 is SYDVKM. This CDR3 comprises 15 residues. Trimming removed 6 bases from V and 3 bases from J, with 18 bases in between.

A word on this clone: Other DNA sequences in the same sample also yield this CDR3. The V call is TRBV11-3, the J call TRBJ2-7; D gene unclear. CDR1 SGHNT and CDR2 YENEEA come from the germline V gene. CDR3 length: 13 amino acids. The V end was cut by 0 bases, the J end by 3 bases, with 6 bases between. Here the CDR3 reads CASSLERNYEQYF. In DNA form, the CDR3 reads TGTGCCAGCAGCTTAGAACGGAACTACGAGCAGTACTTC. Together with reference TRBV11-3 and TRBJ2-7, the CDR3 gives the full variable domain: EAGVVQSPRYKIIEKKQPVAFWCNPISGHNTLYWYLQNLGQGPELLIRYENEEAVDDSQLPKDRFSAERLKGVDSTLKIQPAELGDSAVYLCASSLERNYEQYFGPGTRLTVT.

V gene TRBV6-1 combines with J gene TRBJ1-5, with 9 nucleotides matching TRBD1. Germline values: CDR1 MNHNS, CDR2 SASEGT. With V trimmed by 1 base and J by 3 bases, 4 bases remained unmatched. The CDR3 loop spans 16 amino acids. Here the CDR3 reads CASSEVGTGNNQPQHF. In DNA form, the CDR3 reads TGTGCCAGCAGTGAAGTAGGGACAGGGAACAATCAGCCCCAGCATTTT.

The CDR3 DNA sequence: TGTGCCAGCAGCCTCGCGGGGCCACTTGCCTATGGCTACACCTTC. Translation: CASSLAGPLAYGYTF. This chain connects TRBV7-9 to TRBJ1-2; D might be TRBD1 (5 bases). V was shortened by 5 bases and J by 4 bases, with 17 bases between the two germline ends. CDR1 is SEHNR, CDR2 FQNEAQ, per germline (reference sequence). CDR3 size: 15 residues.

J is TRBJ2-7 and V is TRBV7-9, with D maybe TRBD2 (6 bases). CDR3 length: 16 residues. In germline, CDR1 is SEHNR, CDR2 FQNEAQ (reference sequence). The V and J ends lost 4 bases and 6 bases respectively, with 22 bases between them. This chain's CDR3 is CASSSSGGIESSEQYF. CDR3 nucleotide sequence: TGTGCCAGCAGCTCATCCGGCGGGATAGAGTCGAGCGAGCAGTACTTC.

The V call is TRBV28, the J call TRBJ1-2, with 8 nucleotides matching TRBD1. The V segment lost 1 base and the J segment 6 bases; nucleotides outside the gene matches: 4. The CDR3 runs 14 residues. CDR1 and CDR2 (germline): MDHEN, SYDVKM. CDR3 region: CASSLFDRGHGYTF. CDR3 DNA: TGTGCCAGCAGTTTATTCGACAGGGGACATGGCTACACCTTC.

The chain employs TRBV11-2 and TRBJ2-7; 10 nucleotides agree with TRBD2. Trimming cost V 5 bases and J 3 bases; bases outside gene matches: 7. The germline gives CDR1 SGHAT, CDR2 FQNNGV. This CDR3 region has 15 residues. The CDR3 DNA reads TGTGCCAGCAGCCCGAAGATAGCGGGAGGCTACGAGCAGTACTTC. Translation gives CASSPKIAGGYEQYF.

The gene calls are TRBV27 and TRBJ1-2, with D perhaps matching TRBD1 (6 bases). The V gene lost 5 bases and the J gene lost 4 bases, with 11 bases spanning the gap. Germline V lookup: CDR1 MNHEY, CDR2 SMNVEV (reference sequence). There are 13 residues in the CDR3. The CDR3 reads CASSAGHTYGYTF. The CDR3 region has the DNA TGTGCCAGCAGTGCGGGACACACCTATGGCTACACCTTC.